This TCR beta chain stems from a study of regulatory T cells in long-lasting Graves disease. The study, taken as a whole, reports: Thyroid tissue went unstudied; only peripheral blood was examined.

Sample time point: newly diagnosed GD, antithyroid drugs for less than 3 months. PBMC-extracted RNA yielded the TCR library. This CDR3 is built from 14 residues. Germline V gives CDR1 SGHTA, CDR2 FQGNSA. V lost 2 bases, J lost 2 bases, and 10 bases lay in between. This clonotype was picked up many times. The antigen remains undetermined. Arm-PCR with iRepertoire HTBI primers amplified the CDR3 regions for these TCR beta libraries. TCRdb recomputed calls from the multiplex PCR reads with MiXCR, one row per CDR3 protein. The repertoire has approximately 350,000 distinct CDR3 sequences, over 15% of them found once; the top ten carry around 27%. Separately, the same data were catalogued under a study of T cells in Graves' hyperthyroidism and ophthalmopathy. In that study: Reasons for excluding patients were uncontrolled infection, other autoimmune disease, pregnancy or lactation. RT-PCR in the first round (using the HTBI primer set) targeted the TCR CDR3. Appearing also in blood were most of the thyroid clonotypes expanded above 0.001.

The chain combines TRBV7-2 with TRBJ2-7, with D perhaps matching TRBD1 or TRBD2 (6 bases each). The TCR sequence derives from a man in his forties or fifties with Graves disease. The specimen comprised peripheral blood mononuclear cells (PBMCs), sampled at new diagnosis, from a patient treated with antithyroid drugs. CDR3 protein: CASSLSGGPYEQYF. The DNA for the CDR3 is TGTGCCAGCAGCTTATCCGGGGGCCCCTACGAGCAGTACTTC. The whole variable domain, remainder taken from reference TRBV7-2 and TRBJ2-7, is GAGVSQSPSNKVTEKGKDVELRCDPISGHTALYWYRQSLGQGLEFLIYFQGNSAPDKSGLPSDRFSAERTGGSVSTLTIQRTQQEDSAVYLCASSLSGGPYEQYFGPGTRLTVT.